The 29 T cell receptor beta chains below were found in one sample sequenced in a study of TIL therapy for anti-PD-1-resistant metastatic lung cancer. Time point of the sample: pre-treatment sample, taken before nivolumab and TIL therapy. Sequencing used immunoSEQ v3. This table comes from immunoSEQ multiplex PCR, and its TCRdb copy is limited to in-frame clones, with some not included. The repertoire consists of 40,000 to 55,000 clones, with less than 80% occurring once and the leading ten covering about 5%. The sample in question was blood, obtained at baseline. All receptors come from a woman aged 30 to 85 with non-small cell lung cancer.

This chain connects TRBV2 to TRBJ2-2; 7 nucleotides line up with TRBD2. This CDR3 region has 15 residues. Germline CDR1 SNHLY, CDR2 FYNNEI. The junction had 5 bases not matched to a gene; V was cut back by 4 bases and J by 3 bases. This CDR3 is CASSGGLLYTGELFF. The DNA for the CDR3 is TGTGCCAGCAGTGGGGGACTACTGTACACCGGGGAGCTGTTTTTT.

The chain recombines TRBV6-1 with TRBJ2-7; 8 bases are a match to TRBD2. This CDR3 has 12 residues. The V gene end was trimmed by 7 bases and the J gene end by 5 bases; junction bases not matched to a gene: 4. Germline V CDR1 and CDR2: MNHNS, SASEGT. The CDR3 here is CASTGGPHEQYF. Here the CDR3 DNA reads TGTGCCAGCACGGGGGGGCCCCACGAGCAGTACTTC.

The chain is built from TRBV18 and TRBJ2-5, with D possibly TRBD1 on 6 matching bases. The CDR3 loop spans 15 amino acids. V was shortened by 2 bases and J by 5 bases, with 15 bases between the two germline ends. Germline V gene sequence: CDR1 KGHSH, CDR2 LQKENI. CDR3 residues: CASSPFTGRHETQYF. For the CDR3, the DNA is TGTGCCAGCTCACCATTTACAGGGCGTCACGAGACCCAGTACTTC.

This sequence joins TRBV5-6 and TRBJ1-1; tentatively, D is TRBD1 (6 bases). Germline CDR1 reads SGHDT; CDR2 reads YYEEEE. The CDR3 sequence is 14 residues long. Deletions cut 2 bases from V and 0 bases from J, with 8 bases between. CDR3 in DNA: TGTGCCAGCAGCTTCGGACAGATGAACACTGAAGCTTTCTTT. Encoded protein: CASSFGQMNTEAFF.

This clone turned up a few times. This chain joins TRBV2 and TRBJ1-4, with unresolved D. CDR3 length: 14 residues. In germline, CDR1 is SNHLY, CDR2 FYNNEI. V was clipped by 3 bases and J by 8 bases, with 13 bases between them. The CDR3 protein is CASSERVRREKLFF. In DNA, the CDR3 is TGTGCCAGCAGTGAGAGAGTCCGTAGGGAAAAACTGTTTTTT.

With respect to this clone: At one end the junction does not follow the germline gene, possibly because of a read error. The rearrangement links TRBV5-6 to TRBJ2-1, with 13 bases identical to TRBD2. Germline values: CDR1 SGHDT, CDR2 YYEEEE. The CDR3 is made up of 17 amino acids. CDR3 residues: CASSLRLAGGSFNEQFF. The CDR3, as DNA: TGTGCCAGCAGCTTGAGACTAGCGGGAGGCTCCTTCAATGAGCAGTTCTTC. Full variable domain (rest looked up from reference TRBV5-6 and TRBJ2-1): DAGVTQSPTHLIKTRGQQVTLRCSPKSGHDTVSWYQQALGQGPQFIFQYYEEEERQRGNFPDRFSGHQFPNYSSELNVNALLLGDSALYLCASSLRLAGGSFNEQFFGPGTRLTVL.

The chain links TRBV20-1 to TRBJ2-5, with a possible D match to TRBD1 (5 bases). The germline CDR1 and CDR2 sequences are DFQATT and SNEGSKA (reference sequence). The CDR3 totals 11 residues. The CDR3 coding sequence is TGCAAGGGGTCGGTCCAAGAGACCCAGTACTTC. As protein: CKGSVQETQYF.

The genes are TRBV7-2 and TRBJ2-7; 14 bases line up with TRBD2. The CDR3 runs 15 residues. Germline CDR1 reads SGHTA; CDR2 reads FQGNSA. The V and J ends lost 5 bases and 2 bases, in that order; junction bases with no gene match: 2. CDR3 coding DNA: TGTGCCAGCAGCCCGGGACTAGCGGGGGCCTACGAGCAGTACTTC. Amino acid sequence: CASSPGLAGAYEQYF.

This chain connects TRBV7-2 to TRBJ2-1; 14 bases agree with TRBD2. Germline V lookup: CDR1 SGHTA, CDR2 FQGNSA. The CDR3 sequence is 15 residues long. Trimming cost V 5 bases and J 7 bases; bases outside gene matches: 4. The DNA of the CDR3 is TGTGCCAGCAGCCCGGGACTAGCGGGGGAAAATGAGCAGTTCTTC. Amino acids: CASSPGLAGENEQFF.

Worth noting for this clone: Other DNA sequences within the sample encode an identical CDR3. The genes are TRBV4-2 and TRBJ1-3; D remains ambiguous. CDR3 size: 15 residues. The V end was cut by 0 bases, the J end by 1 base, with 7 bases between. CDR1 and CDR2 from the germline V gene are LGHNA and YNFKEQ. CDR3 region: CASSQDLLSGNTIYF. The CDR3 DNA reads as TGTGCCAGCAGCCAAGATCTCCTATCTGGAAACACCATATATTTT.

The CDR3 is CASSEGTQLNEKLFF. CDR3 DNA: TGTGCCAGCAGTGAAGGTACACAGCTGAATGAAAAACTGTTTTTT. The chain recombines TRBV6-1 with TRBJ1-4; D is uncertain. Deletions cut 1 base from V and 5 bases from J, with 11 bases between. The CDR3 contains 15 residues. Germline-derived CDR1 and CDR2 are MNHNS and SASEGT.

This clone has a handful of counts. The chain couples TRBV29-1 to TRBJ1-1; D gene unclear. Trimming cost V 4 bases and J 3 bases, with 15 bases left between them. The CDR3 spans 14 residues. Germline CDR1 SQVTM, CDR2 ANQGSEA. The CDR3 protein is CSVVERPRDTEAFF. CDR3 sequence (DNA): TGCAGCGTTGTTGAACGCCCAAGGGACACTGAAGCTTTCTTT. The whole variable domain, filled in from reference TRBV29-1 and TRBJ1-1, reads SAVISQKPSRDICQRGTSLTIQCQVDSQVTMMFWYRQQPGQSLTLIATANQGSEATYESGFVIDKFPISRPNLTFSTLTVSNMSPEDSSIYLCSVVERPRDTEAFFGQGTRLTVV.

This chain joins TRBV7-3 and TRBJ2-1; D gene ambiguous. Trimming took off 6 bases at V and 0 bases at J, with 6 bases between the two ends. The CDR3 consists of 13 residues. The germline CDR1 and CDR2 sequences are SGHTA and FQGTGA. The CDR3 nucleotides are TGTGCCAGCAGTGCCGGCTCCTACAATGAGCAGTTCTTC. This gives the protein CASSAGSYNEQFF.

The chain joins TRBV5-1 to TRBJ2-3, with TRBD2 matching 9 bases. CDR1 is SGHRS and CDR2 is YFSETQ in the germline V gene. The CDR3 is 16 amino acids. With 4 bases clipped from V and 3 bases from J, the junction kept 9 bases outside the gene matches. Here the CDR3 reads CASSTLAGVATDTQYF. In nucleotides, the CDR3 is TGCGCCAGCAGCACGTTAGCGGGAGTGGCGACAGATACGCAGTATTTT.

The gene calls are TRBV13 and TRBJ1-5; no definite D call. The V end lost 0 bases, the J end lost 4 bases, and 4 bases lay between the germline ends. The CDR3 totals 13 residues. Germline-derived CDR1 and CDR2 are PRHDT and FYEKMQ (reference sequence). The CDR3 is CASSLGPNQPQHF. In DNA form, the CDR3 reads TGTGCCAGCAGCTTAGGCCCTAATCAGCCCCAGCATTTT.

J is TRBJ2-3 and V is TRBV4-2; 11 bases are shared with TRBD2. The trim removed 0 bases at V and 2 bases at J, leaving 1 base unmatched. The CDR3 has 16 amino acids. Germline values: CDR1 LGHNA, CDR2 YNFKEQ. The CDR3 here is CASSQETSGNTDTQYF. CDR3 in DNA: TGTGCCAGCAGCCAAGAGACTAGCGGGAACACAGATACGCAGTATTTT.

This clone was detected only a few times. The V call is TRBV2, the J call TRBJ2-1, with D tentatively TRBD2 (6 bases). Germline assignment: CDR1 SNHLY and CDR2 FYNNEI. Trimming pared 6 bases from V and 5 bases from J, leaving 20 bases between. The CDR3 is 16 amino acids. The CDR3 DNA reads TGTGCCAGCAGACCCCCCGTAGCGGAATTTAACAATGAGCAGTTCTTC. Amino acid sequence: CASRPPVAEFNNEQFF.

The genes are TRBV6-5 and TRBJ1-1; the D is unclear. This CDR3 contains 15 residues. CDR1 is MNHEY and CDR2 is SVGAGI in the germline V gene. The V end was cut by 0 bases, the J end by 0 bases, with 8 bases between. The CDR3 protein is CASSYSIEMNTEAFF. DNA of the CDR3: TGTGCCAGCAGTTACTCGATCGAGATGAACACTGAAGCTTTCTTT.

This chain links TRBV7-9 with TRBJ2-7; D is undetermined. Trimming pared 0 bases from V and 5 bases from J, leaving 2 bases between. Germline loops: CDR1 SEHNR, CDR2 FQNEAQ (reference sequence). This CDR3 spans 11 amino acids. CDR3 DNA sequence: TGTGCCAGCAGCTTAGCTAACGAGCAGTACTTC. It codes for CASSLANEQYF. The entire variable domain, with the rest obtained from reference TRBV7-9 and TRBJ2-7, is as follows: DTGVSQNPRHKITKRGQNVTFRCDPISEHNRLYWYRQTLGQGPEFLTYFQNEAQLEKSRLLSDRFSAERPKGSFSTLEIQRTEQGDSAMYLCASSLANEQYFGPGTRLTVT.

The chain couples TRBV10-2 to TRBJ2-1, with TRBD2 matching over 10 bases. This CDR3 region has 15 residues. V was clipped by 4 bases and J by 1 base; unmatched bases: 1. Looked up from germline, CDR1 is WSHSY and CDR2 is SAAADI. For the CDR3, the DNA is TGCGCCAGCAGTGCGACTAGCGGGTCCTACAATGAGCAGTTCTTC. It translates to CASSATSGSYNEQFF.

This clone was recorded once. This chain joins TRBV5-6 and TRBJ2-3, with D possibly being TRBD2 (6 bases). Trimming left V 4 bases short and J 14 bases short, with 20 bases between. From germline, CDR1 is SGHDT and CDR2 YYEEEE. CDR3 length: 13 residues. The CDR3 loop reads CASSTTGTHLAYF. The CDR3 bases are TGTGCCAGCAGCACGACCGGGACTCATCTTGCGTATTTT.

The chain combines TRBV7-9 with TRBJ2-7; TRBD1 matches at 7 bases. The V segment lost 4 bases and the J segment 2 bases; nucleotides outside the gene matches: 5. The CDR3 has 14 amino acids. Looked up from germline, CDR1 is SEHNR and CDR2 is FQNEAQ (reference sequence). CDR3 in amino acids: CASSSGTVAYEQYF. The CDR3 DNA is TGTGCCAGCAGCTCCGGGACAGTAGCCTACGAGCAGTACTTC.

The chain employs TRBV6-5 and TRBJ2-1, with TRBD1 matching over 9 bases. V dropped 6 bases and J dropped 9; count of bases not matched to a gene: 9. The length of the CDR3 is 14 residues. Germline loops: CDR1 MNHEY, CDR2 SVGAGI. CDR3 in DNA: TGTGCCAGCAGACGACAGGGGGTTAGCCTTGAGCAGTTCTTC. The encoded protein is CASRRQGVSLEQFF.

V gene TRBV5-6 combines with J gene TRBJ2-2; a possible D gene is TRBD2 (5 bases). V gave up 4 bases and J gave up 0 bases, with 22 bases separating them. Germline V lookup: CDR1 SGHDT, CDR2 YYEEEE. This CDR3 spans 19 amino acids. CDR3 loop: CASSPERRRLPTNTGELFF. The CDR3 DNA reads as TGTGCCAGCAGCCCGGAGAGGCGGAGGCTCCCTACGAACACCGGGGAGCTGTTTTTT.

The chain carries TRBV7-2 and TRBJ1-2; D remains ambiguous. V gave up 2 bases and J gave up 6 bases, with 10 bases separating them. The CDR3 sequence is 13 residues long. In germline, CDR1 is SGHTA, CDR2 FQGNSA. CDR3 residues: CASSLYPPNGYTF. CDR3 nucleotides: TGTGCCAGCAGCTTATATCCACCAAATGGCTACACCTTC.

The CDR3 here is CAISGRGQSRDNYGYTF. In DNA, the CDR3 is TGTGCCATCAGTGGAAGGGGGCAATCGAGGGATAACTATGGCTACACCTTC. The rearrangement uses TRBV10-3 and TRBJ1-2; 7 bases match TRBD1. This CDR3 is 17 amino acids long. Germline lookup yields CDR1 ENHRY and CDR2 SYGVKD. After removal of 4 bases from V and 1 base from J, the junction contained 12 bases not matched to a gene.

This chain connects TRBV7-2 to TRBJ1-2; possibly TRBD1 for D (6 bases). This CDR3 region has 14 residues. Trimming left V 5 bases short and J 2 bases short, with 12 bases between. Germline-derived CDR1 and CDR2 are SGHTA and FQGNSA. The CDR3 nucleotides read TGTGCCAGCAGCCTAGGGGGGTCGAACTATGGCTACACCTTC. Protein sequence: CASSLGGSNYGYTF. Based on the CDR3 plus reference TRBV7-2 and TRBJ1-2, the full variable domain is GAGVSQSPSNKVTEKGKDVELRCDPISGHTALYWYRQSLGQGLEFLIYFQGNSAPDKSGLPSDRFSAERTGGSVSTLTIQRTQQEDSAVYLCASSLGGSNYGYTFGSGTRLTVV.

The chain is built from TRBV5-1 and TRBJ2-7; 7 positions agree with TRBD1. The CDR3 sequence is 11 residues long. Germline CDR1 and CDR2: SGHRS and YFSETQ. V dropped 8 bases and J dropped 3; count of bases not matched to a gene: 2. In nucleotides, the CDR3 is TGCGCCAGGGACAGGATCTACGAGCAGTACTTC. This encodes CARDRIYEQYF.

The CDR3 loop reads CASSSGTTEQFF. Here the CDR3 DNA reads TGTGCCAGCAGTTCGGGAACCACTGAGCAGTTCTTC. The chain is built from TRBV27 and TRBJ2-1, with D possibly matching TRBD2 (5 bases). V lost 4 bases and J lost 9, with 10 bases in between. The CDR3 consists of 12 residues. CDR1 and CDR2 from the germline V gene are MNHEY and SMNVEV (reference sequence).